The T cell receptor beta chain under discussion was sequenced for a study of blood T cell repertoires in COVID-19 (dated by TCRdb to the early 2020s). Regarding the research as a whole: Collaborator samples came from the United States, Italy and Spain and covered acute and convalescent phases of COVID-19. Nearly every sample came with metadata listing a de-identified subject ID, COVID-19 status, age in years and sex. The repertoires were released in a freely available public database intended as a resource for research on the immune response to SARS-CoV-2. The material from the prospective study consisted of cDNA or gDNA derived from T cells, B-cell-depleted T cells, or PBMCs. The samples were drawn from two sources: the first 160 participants of the ongoing ImmuneRACE study, and 1,000 to 1,500 subjects contributed by 6 global collaborators. The dataset comprised deeply sampled blood TCRbeta repertoires from subjects exposed to, actively infected with, or recovered from COVID-19. HLA class I and class II types, where available, came from metadata supplied by the sample provider rather than from assay-based typing.

Enrolling through a virtual design, the prospective study's participants ranged in age from roughly 18 to 89 years and lived across roughly 24 United States geographic areas. In the prospective study, participants were assigned to cohorts based on the clinical history participants reported in a screening survey and a study questionnaire. A participant counted as exposed if, within 2 weeks of entering the study, that participant had been in contact with someone who had a PCR-confirmed or clinician-diagnosed COVID-19 case. In the prospective study, whole blood, serum and a nasopharyngeal or oropharyngeal swab were collected from each participant by mobile phlebotomists. Over a roughly 2-month period, participants in the prospective study had the option of providing additional blood draws and questionnaires. Before DNA extraction, blood samples from the prospective study were shipped at room temperature or frozen.

The paper as a whole reports these results and caveats: The quantity of clinical and demographic metadata differed by source and by participant and was supplied without curation.

On this clone: Which antigen it targets is not known. No base-level quality is on record; no much larger clone is a single base apart.

TCRbeta CDR3 regions were amplified from genomic DNA by means of the immunoSEQ Assay, a bias-controlled multiplex PCR. The original methods were these. Within the assay, amplification of reference gene primers was used to estimate how many nucleated cells each sample contained. To quantify the absolute abundance of each unique TCRbeta CDR3 rearrangement, sequence reads were collapsed and filtered. For each sample, productive Simpson clonality was calculated as the square root of Simpson's diversity index across productive rearrangements. The clones in this table, taken by TCRdb from immuneACCESS, are in-frame only. Not every clone is retained; where verified, under half of the shortfall comes from an unresolved V gene, and the cause of the rest is unknown. D and trimming were read from the DNA, whereas the V and J calls and clone size are those reported in that table. Here the sample has 290,000 or so clones; roughly 85% occur a single time. The ten largest clones add up to approximately 5% of the sample.

For this chain, trimming is 4 bases at the V end and 5 bases at the J end, and the number of junction bases without a gene match is 10. The CDR3, from cysteine to phenylalanine, totals 16 residues. The kept DNA is CDR3 alone, 48 bases in frame from the first base. The germline V gene gives CDR1 as SNHLY and CDR2 as FYNNEI. The sequenced sample consisted of PBMCs or T cells enriched from blood (not recorded which). The chain joins TRBV2 to TRBJ2-2, and 7 bases in between align with TRBD1. The origin of this receptor is a man in his forties who had been exposed to COVID-19. At the DNA level, the sequence is TGTGCCAGCAGTGCGGTGACAGGGTTATTTACCGGGGAGCTGTTTTTT. This is translated as CASSAVTGLFTGELFF.